The sample holds a few counts of the clone carrying this TCR beta chain. The TCR library protocol attached unique molecular identifiers to the individual cDNA molecules. TCRdb analysed the 5' RACE reads with MiXCR anew, one entry per CDR3 protein. The table lists roughly 58,000 distinct CDR3 sequences, around an eighth of them singletons. The sample is drawn from a study of early T cells in non-severe SARS-CoV-2 infection. Study context: Bulk RNA isolated from unsorted whole blood underwent sequencing; chains were not paired.

Germline CDR1 SGHVS, CDR2 FNYEAQ. Trimming left V 1 base short and J 7 bases short, with 11 bases between. The CDR3 has 15 residues. The receptor was derived from an adult who was a healthcare worker with PCR-confirmed SARS-CoV-2 infection or an uninfected control (not recorded which). This chain links TRBV7-6 with TRBJ1-6; D unresolved. Sequencing input: whole blood. The CDR3 protein is CASSLVASQNSPLHF. The CDR3, as DNA: TGTGCCAGCAGCTTAGTCGCCTCCCAAAATTCACCCCTCCACTTT.